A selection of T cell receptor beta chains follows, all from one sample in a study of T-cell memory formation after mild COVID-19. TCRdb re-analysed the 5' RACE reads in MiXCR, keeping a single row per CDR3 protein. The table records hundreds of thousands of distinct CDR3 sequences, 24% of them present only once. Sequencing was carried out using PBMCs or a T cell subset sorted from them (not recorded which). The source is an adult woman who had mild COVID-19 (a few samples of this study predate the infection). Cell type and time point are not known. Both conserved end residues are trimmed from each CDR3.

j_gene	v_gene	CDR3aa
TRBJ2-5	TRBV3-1	ASSQDRVGTQY
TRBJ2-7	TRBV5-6	ASSLGRYYEQY
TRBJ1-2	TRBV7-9	ASSFYTGGDGYT
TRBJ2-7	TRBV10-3	AIRNDGSGREQY
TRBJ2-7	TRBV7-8	ASSLPEFGYEQY
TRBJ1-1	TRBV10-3	AISEPPDTEAF
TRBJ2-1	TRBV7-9	ASSLLAGVQWAEQF
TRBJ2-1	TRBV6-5	ASSQEAGGYFEQF
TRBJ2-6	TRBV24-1	ATSDTRQGMAGANVLT
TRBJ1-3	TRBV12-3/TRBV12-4	ASNVGQGNRNTIY
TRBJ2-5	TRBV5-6	ASTWGVRETQY
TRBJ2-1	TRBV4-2	ASSQVGGNEQF
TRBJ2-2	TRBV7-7	ASSLLPGGETGELF
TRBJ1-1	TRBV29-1	SVGPGGAF
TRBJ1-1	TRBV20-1	SARDWGNTEAF
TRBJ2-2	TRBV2	ASSEIGTSGTGELF
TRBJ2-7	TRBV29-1	SVVVHRPWAGDHEQY
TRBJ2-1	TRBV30	AAEASGMTSSYNEQF
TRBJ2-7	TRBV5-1	ASSWGRRDDEQY
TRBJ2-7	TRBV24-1	ATSDSSLYEQY
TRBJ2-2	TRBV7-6	ASSPGTSGRLFGELF
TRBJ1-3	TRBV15	ATSPLRQEYGNTIY